The entry below gives a single T cell receptor beta chain sequence along with its context. Its antigen is not known. The sample originates from a study of post-analysis software for immune sequencing data. Study summary: The patients showed relapsing-remitting, secondary progressive and progressive-relapsing multiple sclerosis courses. Study-wide results and caveats: About 5 TRBV segments appeared more often in patients than in controls, and TRBV5-6, TRBV5-1 and TRBV20-1 were among these. With F measure, samples from one preparation batch clustered together strongly. Among multiple sclerosis patients, normalized Chao1 diversity was significantly below that of controls.

TCR beta cDNA libraries had unique molecular identifiers. Once roughly 1 to 11 million T cells were used, roughly 0.5 million cDNA molecules resulted. From the PCR reads, TCRdb called clonotypes with MiXCR, one entry per CDR3 protein. Of about 820,000 distinct CDR3 sequences in the sample, around 50% were seen once. Germline trimming cut 2 bases from V and 7 bases from J; bases unmatched to any gene: 12. The CDR3 has 17 residues. The germline gives CDR1 SGHDN, CDR2 FVKESK. Input material: blood. The TCR comes from a girl aged 10 to 17 with multiple sclerosis. This chain joins TRBV14 and TRBJ2-7; 12 nucleotides match TRBD1. DNA of the CDR3: TGTGCCAGCAGCCAACGAAGACCGGGACAGGGGGCCTGGGAGCAGTACTTC. This encodes CASSQRRPGQGAWEQYF.